This TCR beta chain was identified in a study of T cell repertoires in breast cancer (dated by TCRdb to 2016 to 2017). With respect to the entire study: Samples profiled in the study came from tumors, lymph nodes and peripheral blood lymphocytes of breast cancer patients, along with peripheral blood from healthy control donors. The controls were nine healthy donors whose age range was similar to that of the patients. Tumor-free lymph nodes were processed without enzymatic digestion, and blood samples were separated by Ficoll. The majority of the approximately 22 patient tumors analyzed for shared TCRs were ER+/PR+. The study reasoned that TCRs shared between breast cancer patients would target shared antigens, given breast cancer's low mutational burden and rare common mutations. After being minced and digested with Liberase and DNase, tumors and tumor-involved lymph nodes were passed through 70-um and 40-um filters. On average, around 500,000 sequences per sample and around 9.2 reads per input cell were obtained by sequencing.

Beyond this particular receptor, the publication reports: TRBV7 predominated among shared TCRs, which may reflect tumor recognition or a mispriming bias from eight TRBV7 primers. Sentinel lymph nodes involved by tumor shared about fourfold more TCRs with matched tumor repertoires than tumor-free nodes did (approximately 7.4% versus 2%). Roughly 18 TCR pairs were shared across seven or more patient tumors and rarely found in control blood, suggesting possible tumor specificity. Genuine antitumor clones may have been missed because singleton TCRs were discarded and only part of each tumor was sampled. Shared TCRs were encoded by various nucleotide sequences, which suggests selection and expansion based on antigen. Because transcript abundance and primer differences skewed clone recovery, emulsion RT-PCR was regarded as qualitative rather than quantitative.

The method was emulsion pairing. Unpaired genes were suppressed by a second nested PCR containing blocking oligos, after which a third nested PCR added Illumina adaptors and barcodes. Between roughly 4,500 and 280,000 T cells, along with C-region, Stepout and V-region primers, were included in each emulsion RT-PCR master mix. The Micellula Emulsion and Purification Kit was used to generate emulsions, and Qiagen OneStep RT-PCR reagents were used for RT-PCR. Pooled libraries were sequenced on an Illumina MiSeq with paired-end 2 x 250 reads. The published analysis was carried out like this. Read pairs were joined in Galaxy and clipped at the engineered overlap into separate alpha and beta files, and reads that were not clipped were discarded. To assign alpha-beta pairs, the researchers used CompleteTCR, a MiTCR-based pipeline that relies on an R script to link chains sharing read cluster identifiers. TCR sequences that were observed only once, representing about 1-3.1%, were removed as potential sequencing errors. The raw public data were reprocessed by TCRdb itself: fastp quality trimming at Q25, MiXCR clonotype calling, in-frame beta chains only. Duplicate CDR3 protein sequences are folded into a single record with the most common DNA and genes. The authors' filters were not applied to this entry. The sample data list about 40,000 distinct CDR3 sequences, and about 50% of these were observed just once. Of the sample, approximately 62% falls within the top ten clones.

To analyze paired alpha-beta TCRs of CD8+ T cells, the researchers used an expanded emulsion RT-PCR method with primers covering all TCR V genes. CD8+ T cells were isolated with a CD8 positive selection kit and incubated overnight in around 9.5 IU/mL IL-2 before emulsion RT-PCR. In the case of this clonotype: Its antigen is not yet known. Per-nucleotide qualities are absent, and no much larger clonotype sits a single base away.

Inclusive of the bounding cysteine and phenylalanine, the CDR3 is 12 residues long. Left in the record is the CDR3 DNA by itself, 36 bases read in frame from the first base. The junction shows trimming of 1 base on V and 0 bases on J, plus 1 base between the germline ends. CDR1 and CDR2 are drawn from the germline V gene (reference sequence): SGHNT, YYREEE. In this chain, TRBV5-4 is recombined with TRBJ1-1; there is no confident call for the D gene. The sequenced sample consisted of CD8+ T cells. The receptor was derived from a pool of human donors with breast cancer or a healthy control (not recorded which). The encoded CDR3 is CASSLLNTEAFF. The DNA is as follows: TGTGCCAGCAGCTTGTTGAACACTGAAGCTTTCTTT.